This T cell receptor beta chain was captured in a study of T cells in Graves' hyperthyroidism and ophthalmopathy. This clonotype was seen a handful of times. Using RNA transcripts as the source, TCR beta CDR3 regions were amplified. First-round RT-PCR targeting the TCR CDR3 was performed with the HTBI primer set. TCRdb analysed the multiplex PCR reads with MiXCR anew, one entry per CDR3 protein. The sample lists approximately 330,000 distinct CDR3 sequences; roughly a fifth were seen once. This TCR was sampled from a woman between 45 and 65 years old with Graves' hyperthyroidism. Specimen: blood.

The CDR3 DNA reads as TGTGCCAGTAGGCGGGAACTGGACAATCAGCCCCAGCATTTT. This encodes CASRRELDNQPQHF. V usage is TRBV19 and J usage is TRBJ1-5; D ambiguous. Germline V gives CDR1 LNHDA, CDR2 SQIVND (reference sequence). This CDR3 contains 14 residues. Trimming shortened V by 6 bases and J by 3 bases, and 12 bases separated the two germline ends.